A single sample is the source of the 5 T cell receptor beta chains below, sequenced in a study of T cell responses to AZD1222 COVID-19 vaccine. The assay was immunoSEQ multiplex PCR, and TCRdb's table has in-frame clones only and misses some. The table records some 170,000 clones, 90% to 95% of them present only once. This specimen was peripheral blood, taken 28 days after the second AZD1222 dose. These receptors were collected from an adult who received the AZD1222 COVID-19 vaccine.

The V and J genes are TRBV12-5 and TRBJ1-6, with D uncertain. Trimming took off 1 base at V and 12 bases at J, with 7 bases between the two ends. Germline V gene sequence: CDR1 LGHNT, CDR2 FRNRAP. The CDR3 runs to 12 residues. CDR3 amino acids: CASGLDLGPLHF. CDR3 DNA sequence: TGTGCTAGTGGTTTGGATTTAGGACCCCTCCACTTT.

The rearrangement uses TRBV19 and TRBJ2-1; 12 bases agree with TRBD2. The CDR3 runs 15 residues. The trim removed 6 bases at V and 8 bases at J, leaving 8 bases unmatched. Germline loops: CDR1 LNHDA, CDR2 SQIVND (reference sequence). The CDR3 DNA follows: TGTGCCAGTAGGCTAGCGGGGGGGCCGTGGGATGAGCAGTTCTTC. It yields the protein CASRLAGGPWDEQFF.

The genes are TRBV7-3 and TRBJ1-1; D is possibly TRBD1 (6 bases). The V and J ends lost 5 bases and 4 bases respectively, with 14 bases between them. The length of the CDR3 is 14 residues. CDR1 and CDR2 (germline): SGHTA, FQGTGA. The CDR3 reads CASSPGRGSTEAFF. The CDR3 DNA is TGTGCCAGCAGCCCCGGAAGGGGGAGCACTGAAGCTTTCTTT.

This chain uses TRBV10-3 with TRBJ1-1; D call uncertain. The CDR3 spans 13 residues. The germline CDR1 and CDR2 sequences are ENHRY and SYGVKD. Trimming cost V 11 bases and J 1 base, with 14 bases left between them. CDR3 sequence: CAVSSERNTEAFF. CDR3 coding DNA: TGTGCCGTTTCATCTGAGAGGAACACTGAAGCTTTCTTT.

The V call is TRBV28, the J call TRBJ1-1; no reliable D call. V was cut by 5 bases and J by 1 base, with 11 bases left in between. The germline V gene has CDR1 MDHEN and CDR2 SYDVKM. The CDR3 has 14 amino acids. The CDR3 DNA is TGTGCCAGCAGTACCCGTAGAGGGAACACTGAAGCTTTCTTT. Its protein is CASSTRRGNTEAFF. The variable domain in full, with the rest retrieved from reference TRBV28 and TRBJ1-1, is DVKVTQSSRYLVKRTGEKVFLECVQDMDHENMFWYRQDPGLGLRLIYFSYDVKMKEKGDIPEGYSVSREKKERFSLILESASTNQTSMYLCASSTRRGNTEAFFGQGTRLTVV.